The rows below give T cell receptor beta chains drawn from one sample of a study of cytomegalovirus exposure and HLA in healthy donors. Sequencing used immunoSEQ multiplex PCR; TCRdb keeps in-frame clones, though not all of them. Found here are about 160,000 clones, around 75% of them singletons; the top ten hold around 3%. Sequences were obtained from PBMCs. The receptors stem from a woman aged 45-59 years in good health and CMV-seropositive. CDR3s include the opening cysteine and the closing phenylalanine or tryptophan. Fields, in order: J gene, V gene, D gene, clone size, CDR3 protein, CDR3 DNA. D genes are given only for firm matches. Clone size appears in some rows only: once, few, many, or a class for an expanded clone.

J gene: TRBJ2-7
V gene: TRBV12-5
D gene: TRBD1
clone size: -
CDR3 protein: CASGFDRGGYEQYF
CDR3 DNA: TGTGCTAGTGGTTTCGACAGGGGTGGTTACGAGCAGTACTTC

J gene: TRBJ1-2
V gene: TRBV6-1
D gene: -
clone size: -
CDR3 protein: CASSTPRGMSYTF
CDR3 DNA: TGTGCCAGCAGCACCCCAAGAGGCATGAGCTACACCTTC

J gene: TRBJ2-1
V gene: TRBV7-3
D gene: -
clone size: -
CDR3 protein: CASSLNAYNEQFF
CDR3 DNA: TGTGCCAGCAGCTTAAACGCGTACAATGAGCAGTTCTTC

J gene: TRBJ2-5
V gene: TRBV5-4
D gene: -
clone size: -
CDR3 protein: CASNIKDGEETQYF
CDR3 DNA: TGTGCCAGTAACATTAAGGACGGGGAAGAGACCCAGTACTTC

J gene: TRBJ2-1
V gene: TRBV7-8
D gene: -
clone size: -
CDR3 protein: CASSLAGGLSYSSSYNEQFF
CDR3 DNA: TGTGCCAGCAGCTTAGCGGGGGGGCTCTCATACTCCAGCTCCTACAATGAGCAGTTCTTC

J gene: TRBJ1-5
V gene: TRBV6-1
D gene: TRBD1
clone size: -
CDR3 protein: CASSEGTARPQHF
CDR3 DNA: TGTGCCAGCAGTGAGGGGACAGCCCGGCCCCAGCATTTT

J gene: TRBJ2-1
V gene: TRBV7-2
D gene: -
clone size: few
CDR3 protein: CASSFLVNHEQFF
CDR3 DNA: TGTGCCAGCAGCTTCCTAGTTAACCATGAGCAGTTCTTC

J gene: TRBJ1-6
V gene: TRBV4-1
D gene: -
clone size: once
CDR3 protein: CASSQVSGSNSPLHF
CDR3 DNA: TGCGCCAGCAGCCAAGTGTCGGGGTCTAATTCACCCCTCCACTTT

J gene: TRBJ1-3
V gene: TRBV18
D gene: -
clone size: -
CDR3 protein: CASSSGTGVGNTIYF
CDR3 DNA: TGTGCCAGCTCCTCTGGCACAGGAGTGGGAAACACCATATATTTT

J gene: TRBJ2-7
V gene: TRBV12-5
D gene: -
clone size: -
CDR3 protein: CASGLAQGRPTYEQYF
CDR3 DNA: TGTGCTAGTGGTTTGGCCCAGGGGAGACCGACCTACGAGCAGTACTTC

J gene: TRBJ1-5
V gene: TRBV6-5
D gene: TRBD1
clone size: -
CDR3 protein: CASRSQGGNQPQHF
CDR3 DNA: TGTGCCAGCAGATCACAGGGGGGTAATCAGCCCCAGCATTTT

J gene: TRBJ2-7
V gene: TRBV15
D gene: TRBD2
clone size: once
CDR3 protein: CATSRVRAGVWEQYF
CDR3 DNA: TGTGCCACCAGCAGAGTACGAGCGGGGGTGTGGGAGCAGTACTTC

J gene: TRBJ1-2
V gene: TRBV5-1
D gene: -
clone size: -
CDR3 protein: CASSLSTGNYGYTF
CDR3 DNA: TGCGCCAGCAGCCTGAGCACAGGGAACTATGGCTACACCTTC

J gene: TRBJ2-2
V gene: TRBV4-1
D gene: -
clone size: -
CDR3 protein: CASSQEGPGVRTGELFF
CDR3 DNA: TGCGCCAGCAGCCAAGAGGGTCCAGGGGTTCGGACCGGGGAGCTGTTTTTT

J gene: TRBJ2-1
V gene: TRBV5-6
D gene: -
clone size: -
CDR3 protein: CASSLGRGLEQFF
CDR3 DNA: TGTGCCAGCAGCTTGGGGCGGGGGCTTGAGCAGTTCTTC

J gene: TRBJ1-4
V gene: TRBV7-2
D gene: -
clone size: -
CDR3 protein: CASSLDTNNEKLFF
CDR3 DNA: TGTGCCAGCAGCTTGGACACAAATAATGAAAAACTGTTTTTT

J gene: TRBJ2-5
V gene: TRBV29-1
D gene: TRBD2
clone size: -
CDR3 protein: CSVAREGETQYF
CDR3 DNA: TGCAGCGTCGCCCGGGAGGGGGAGACCCAGTACTTC